These 23 T cell receptor beta chains originate from one sample sequenced in a study of CD8 T cells in ankylosing spondylitis. TCRdb processed the 5' RACE reads anew with MiXCR; each CDR3 protein has one entry. The repertoire consists of hundreds of thousands of distinct CDR3 sequences, with around 20% occurring once and the leading ten covering roughly 8.3%. The specimen was blood, either unsorted or a sorted T cell fraction (not recorded which). The source of these receptors is a male donor with ankylosing spondylitis or in good health (not recorded which).

This clonotype appeared a few times. V is TRBV5-1 and J is TRBJ2-2; D is perhaps TRBD2 (7 bases). Per the germline V gene, CDR1 is SGHRS and CDR2 is YFSETQ. V dropped 4 bases and J dropped 5 bases, with 12 bases sitting between them. This CDR3 contains 14 residues. The CDR3 bases are TGCGCCAGCAGCCTCAGGGGAGGGACCGGGGAGCTGTTTTTT. Translated: CASSLRGGTGELFF.

Only a few counts were recorded for this clonotype. V gene TRBV12-3 or TRBV12-4 combines with J gene TRBJ1-2; weak D call: TRBD1 (5 bases). This CDR3 contains 18 residues. Trimming removed 4 bases from V and 3 bases from J, with 24 bases in between. The CDR3 DNA is TGTGCCAGCAGTTCCCAGTTTATCCCGGGGGGGAACTACTATGGCTACACCTTC. As protein: CASSSQFIPGGNYYGYTF.

This clonotype was observed a handful of times. V gene TRBV12-3 or TRBV12-4 combines with J gene TRBJ1-6; 7 bases are shared with TRBD1. The junction had 2 bases not matched to a gene; V was cut back by 6 bases and J by 9 bases. The CDR3 runs 12 residues. CDR3 DNA sequence: TGTGCCAGCAGAGACAGGGCTTCACCCCTCCACTTT. Amino acid sequence: CASRDRASPLHF.

This clonotype was counted many times. The chain couples TRBV27 to TRBJ2-7, with a possible D match to TRBD1 (6 bases). The germline gives CDR1 MNHEY, CDR2 SMNVEV (reference sequence). V was shortened by 6 bases and J by 1 base, with 10 bases between the two germline ends. The CDR3 has 13 amino acids. CDR3 residues: CASRSTGSYEQYV. CDR3 DNA: TGTGCCAGCAGATCGACAGGTTCCTACGAGCAGTACGTC.

This clonotype was found a few times. V is TRBV20-1 and J is TRBJ1-5, with a possible D match to TRBD1 (6 bases). The CDR3 is 14 amino acids. In germline, CDR1 is DFQATT, CDR2 SNEGSKA (reference sequence). Between the trimmed V and J ends, which lost 4 bases and 2 bases, there was a span of 12 bases. The CDR3 region has the DNA TGCAGTGCTAATCAGGGGTATGGCAATCAGCCCCAGCATTTT. It specifies CSANQGYGNQPQHF.

The chain joins TRBV10-3 to TRBJ2-5; D is uncertain. The CDR3 is 12 residues long. Germline loops: CDR1 ENHRY, CDR2 SYGVKD. The V end lost 2 bases, the J end lost 4 bases, and 5 bases lay between the germline ends. This chain's CDR3 is CAISERAETQYF. In nucleotides, the CDR3 is TGTGCCATCAGTGAGAGGGCAGAGACCCAGTACTTC.

The table lists this clonotype with a few counts. The chain links TRBV6-4 to TRBJ1-2; 9 bases map to TRBD1. The junction had 10 bases not matched to a gene; V was cut back by 6 bases and J by 8 bases. Germline CDR1 is MRHNA and CDR2 is SNTAGT. The CDR3 length is 14 residues. CDR3: CASRAEQGASGYTF. The CDR3 DNA reads as TGTGCCAGCAGGGCCGAACAGGGGGCATCGGGCTACACCTTC.

The chain recombines TRBV6-1 with TRBJ2-7, with a tentative D call TRBD1 (5 bases). Looked up from germline, CDR1 is MNHNS and CDR2 is SASEGT. This CDR3 comprises 14 residues. With 6 bases removed from V and 2 bases from J, the gap between germline ends came to 14 bases. This chain's CDR3 is CASSRTSQAYEQYV. The CDR3 region has the DNA TGTGCCAGCAGCCGCACCTCACAGGCCTACGAGCAGTACGTC.

This chain connects TRBV6-4 to TRBJ2-1; 10 nucleotides align to TRBD2. With V trimmed by 3 bases and J by 5 bases, 1 base remained unmatched. Germline assignment: CDR1 MRHNA and CDR2 SNTAGT. This CDR3 region has 14 residues. CDR3 DNA sequence: TGTGCCAGCAGTGAACTAGCGGGAAACAATGAGCAGTTCTTC. It yields the protein CASSELAGNNEQFF.

The V gene is TRBV5-1, the J gene TRBJ2-2; tentative D call: TRBD1 (6 bases). This CDR3 comprises 15 residues. Trimming shortened V by 3 bases and J by 3 bases, and 12 bases separated the two germline ends. Germline V gene sequence: CDR1 SGHRS, CDR2 YFSETQ. The DNA of the CDR3 is TGCGCCAGCAGCTCCCAGGGGCGTTACACCGGGGAGCTGTTTTTT. It encodes CASSSQGRYTGELFF.

This clonotype occurred a few times. Here the CDR3 DNA reads TGTGCCAGCAGCCGACCGACACTAGCGGGGGGGGAGAATGAGCAGTTCTTC. Its translation is CASSRPTLAGGENEQFF. V is TRBV6-2 or TRBV6-3 and J is TRBJ2-1; 13 bases are shared with TRBD2. Unmatched junction bases numbered 12, after V lost 6 bases and J lost 7 bases. This CDR3 has 17 amino acids. Germline V gives CDR1 MNHEY, CDR2 SVGEGT.

The rearrangement links TRBV3-1 to TRBJ2-1; TRBD2 matches 13 bases. The CDR3 loop spans 17 amino acids. The germline V gene has CDR1 LGHDT and CDR2 YNNKEL (reference sequence). The ends lost 0 bases at V and 6 bases at J; junction bases unmatched: 5. CDR3 sequence: CASSQDSGLAGSNEQFF. The CDR3 DNA follows: TGTGCCAGCAGCCAAGACTCGGGACTAGCGGGAAGCAATGAGCAGTTCTTC.

A few counts support this clonotype. V usage is TRBV7-6 and J usage is TRBJ1-5; D is perhaps TRBD1 (6 bases). Trimming left V 4 bases short and J 6 bases short, with 10 bases between. Germline CDR1 reads SGHVS; CDR2 reads FNYEAQ. The CDR3 has 13 residues. CDR3 DNA sequence: TGTGCCAGCAGCTCGGGGGCGGGTCAGCCCCAGCATTTT. Its protein product is CASSSGAGQPQHF. The variable domain in full, with the rest retrieved from reference TRBV7-6 and TRBJ1-5, is GAGVSQSPRYKVTKRGQDVALRCDPISGHVSLYWYRQALGQGPEFLTYFNYEAQQDKSGLPNDRFSAERPEGSISTLTIQRTEQRDSAMYRCASSSGAGQPQHFGDGTRLSIL.

The rearrangement uses TRBV29-1 and TRBJ2-2; 7 nucleotides line up with TRBD2. J was trimmed by 3 bases and V by 7 bases; bases with no gene match: 8. The CDR3 spans 14 residues. The germline CDR1 and CDR2 sequences are SQVTM and ANQGSEA. The CDR3 DNA reads as TGCAGCGGCGTGGGGGGGTCGGACACCGGGGAGCTGTTTTTT. Amino acids: CSGVGGSDTGELFF.

V gene TRBV20-1 combines with J gene TRBJ1-5; TRBD1 is a possible D gene (5 bases). The CDR3 runs to 17 residues. The germline CDR1 and CDR2 sequences are DFQATT and SNEGSKA (reference sequence). Deletions cut 1 base from V and 2 bases from J, with 18 bases between. The CDR3 loop is CSARAQGGMGRNQPQHF. The CDR3 DNA reads TGCAGTGCTAGAGCCCAGGGAGGGATGGGGCGCAATCAGCCCCAGCATTTT.

In its sample, this clonotype was seen a few times. The rearrangement joins TRBV11-2 to TRBJ1-5; a weak D match, TRBD1 (6 bases). This CDR3 has 15 amino acids. Germline V gene sequence: CDR1 SGHAT, CDR2 FQNNGV. Deletions cut 1 base from V and 7 bases from J, with 14 bases between. The CDR3 spells CASSLGGDRGQPQHF. For the CDR3, the DNA is TGTGCCAGCAGCTTAGGAGGGGATAGGGGGCAGCCCCAGCATTTT.

This clonotype was observed a few times. This chain links TRBV5-1 with TRBJ2-1; 13 nucleotides align to TRBD2. Trimming cost V 3 bases and J 8 bases; bases outside gene matches: 11. The CDR3 is 17 residues long. Germline CDR1 SGHRS, CDR2 YFSETQ. The CDR3 nucleotides read TGCGCCAGCAGCTCATCCCCGGGACTAGCGGGGTCCCATGAGCAGTTCTTC. It translates to CASSSSPGLAGSHEQFF.

The J gene is TRBJ2-5, the V gene TRBV25-1; TRBD2 agrees at 9 bases. CDR3 size: 15 residues. Trimming cost V 3 bases and J 5 bases; bases outside gene matches: 7. The germline V gene encodes CDR1 MGHDK and CDR2 SYGVNS. CDR3 residues: CASSDFAGGLETQYF. CDR3 sequence (DNA): TGTGCCAGCAGTGATTTTGCGGGAGGGCTTGAGACCCAGTACTTC.

This clonotype was found many times. The rearrangement joins TRBV12-3 or TRBV12-4 to TRBJ1-3; 7 bases agree with TRBD1. The CDR3 length is 12 residues. J was trimmed by 7 bases and V by 6 bases; bases with no gene match: 3. CDR3 sequence reads: CASSQTGNTIYF. The CDR3 DNA is TGTGCCAGCAGCCAGACAGGGAACACCATATATTTT.

Comments on this clonotype: The junction does not match germline at one end; this may be a read error. J is TRBJ1-2 and V is TRBV20-1; maybe TRBD1 (6 bases). The CDR3 is 16 amino acids. The germline gives CDR1 DFQATT, CDR2 SNEGSKA (reference sequence). The CDR3 is CCASLPKPRDIYGYTF. The CDR3 DNA sequence: TGCTGTGCTAGTTTACCGAAACCTAGGGACATCTATGGCTACACCTTC.

This chain's CDR3 is CASSLGANEKLFF. The CDR3 DNA follows: TGTGCCAGCAGCTTAGGGGCTAATGAAAAACTGTTTTTT. The J gene is TRBJ1-4, the V gene TRBV11-3; no clear D. Trimming left V 1 base short and J 3 bases short, with 3 bases between. There are 13 residues in the CDR3. From germline, CDR1 is SGHNT and CDR2 YENEEA.

This chain joins TRBV29-1 and TRBJ2-2; no clear D. Per the germline V gene, CDR1 is SQVTM and CDR2 is ANQGSEA. Trimming pared 6 bases from V and 8 bases from J, leaving 10 bases between. The CDR3 spans 11 residues. CDR3 coding DNA: TGCAGCGTAGGATCCTTGGGGGAGCTGTTTTTT. Amino acid sequence: CSVGSLGELFF.

This clonotype appeared many times. The V call is TRBV12-3 or TRBV12-4, the J call TRBJ1-1; D is perhaps TRBD1 (5 bases). This CDR3 spans 12 amino acids. V was shortened by 3 bases and J by 5 bases, with 7 bases between the two germline ends. CDR3 amino acids: CASSLGVTEAFF. The CDR3 DNA sequence: TGTGCCAGCAGTTTGGGGGTTACTGAAGCTTTCTTT.